This TCR beta chain was identified during a study of CD8 T cells in ankylosing spondylitis. Whole-study results and caveats: Apparently characteristic of ankylosing spondylitis blood was a TCR beta motif (about eight highly homologous variants). Some motif variants were previously reported in reactive arthritis synovial fluid and blood. Researchers reportedly found disease-linked clones significantly enriched in matched ankylosing spondylitis synovial fluid. Peripheral blood held disease-linked clones only at relatively low frequency, and these were CD8+.

This clonotype came up a few times. Its target is unknown. This CDR3 region has 14 residues. V lost 5 bases, J lost 8 bases, and 11 bases stayed unmatched. Germline V gene sequence: CDR1 DFQATT, CDR2 SNEGSKA (reference sequence). TCRdb independently ran MiXCR on the 5' RACE reads; one entry per CDR3 protein. The table has a few hundred thousand distinct CDR3 sequences, 10% seen once. Sequencing was carried out using blood, either unsorted or a sorted T cell fraction (not recorded which). The TCR sequence derives from a male donor with ankylosing spondylitis or in good health (not recorded which). The chain employs TRBV20-1 and TRBJ1-1; TRBD1 agrees at 10 bases. Here the CDR3 reads CSAYPPGQGIEAFF. The DNA of the CDR3 is TGCAGTGCTTACCCTCCGGGACAGGGGATAGAAGCTTTCTTT.